This T cell receptor beta chain was observed in a study of T cells in localized non-small cell lung cancer. Study-wide findings and caveats: Appearances in adjacent lung were noted for a median 57 of the top 100 tumor clones. Longer overall survival accompanied higher blood T cell density. Uninvolved adjacent lung showed peak T cell clonality, exceeding tumor.

Only in-frame clones appear in the TCRdb table, and some are missing; sequencing was by immunoSEQ multiplex PCR. The sample lists tens of thousands of clones; approximately 78% were seen once. By share, this clone counts as medium-sized. Its antigen is currently unknown. The CDR3 length is 14 residues. Germline CDR1 and CDR2: SGHAT and FQNNGV. Trimming cost V 4 bases and J 6 bases; bases outside gene matches: 2. The chain carries TRBV11-2 and TRBJ1-5; 11 bases match TRBD1. The specimen comprised peripheral blood, sampled before any cancer treatment. This receptor was obtained from a woman aged 40 to 75 with stage I lung adenocarcinoma. The CDR3 DNA reads as TGTGCCAGCAGCTCCGGGACAGGGGGTCAGCCCCAGCATTTT. Translated, it gives CASSSGTGGQPQHF.